The next 32 T cell receptor beta chains were all read from a single sample in a study of cytomegalovirus exposure and HLA in healthy donors. The table came from immunoSEQ multiplex PCR; TCRdb's copy has only in-frame clones and leaves some out. The table lists over 250,000 clones, approximately 86% of them singletons. Sequenced sample: PBMCs. These TCRs come from a woman younger than 30 in good health and CMV-seronegative.

The J gene is TRBJ2-1, the V gene TRBV4-1; a possible D gene is TRBD2 (7 bases). CDR3 length: 16 amino acids. Germline assignment: CDR1 MGHRA and CDR2 YSYEKL. Between the trimmed V and J ends, which lost 3 bases and 6 bases, there was a span of 18 bases. CDR3 loop: CASSHRGGFLGNEQFF. CDR3 sequence (DNA): TGCGCCAGCAGCCACCGCGGGGGCTTCCTGGGCAATGAGCAGTTCTTC.

The chain combines TRBV6-6 with TRBJ1-2; the D is unclear. The V end lost 2 bases, the J end lost 8 bases, and 12 bases lay between the germline ends. Germline CDR1 MNHNY, CDR2 SVGAGI (reference sequence). The CDR3 runs 13 residues. The CDR3: CASSYPEVGGYTF. The CDR3 coding sequence is TGTGCCAGCAGTTACCCCGAGGTCGGCGGCTACACCTTC.

The chain uses TRBV5-4 and TRBJ2-2; possible D gene TRBD1, 6 bases. The V and J ends lost 4 bases and 5 bases respectively, with 12 bases between them. The CDR3 sequence is 14 residues long. CDR1 is SGHNT, CDR2 YYREEE, per germline (reference sequence). The CDR3 here is CASSIYRDTGELFF. The CDR3 bases are TGTGCCAGCAGCATATACAGGGATACCGGGGAGCTGTTTTTT.

The chain combines TRBV5-1 with TRBJ2-2; D may be TRBD1 (5 bases). The CDR3 is 15 amino acids. V was pared by 4 bases and J by 6 bases, with 16 bases between. Germline values: CDR1 SGHRS, CDR2 YFSETQ. The DNA of the CDR3 is TGCGCCAGCAGCCCAGGGCAGGGCGCTCCCGGGGAGCTGTTTTTT. Encoded protein: CASSPGQGAPGELFF.

The chain joins TRBV13 to TRBJ2-3; possible D gene TRBD2, 6 bases. Germline assignment: CDR1 PRHDT and CDR2 FYEKMQ (reference sequence). CDR3 length: 16 residues. The V end was cut by 1 base, the J end by 2 bases, with 13 bases between. The CDR3 reads CASSLDPAGSTDTQYF. DNA for the CDR3: TGTGCCAGCAGCTTAGATCCTGCGGGGTCCACAGATACGCAGTATTTT. Together with reference TRBV13 and TRBJ2-3, the CDR3 gives the full variable domain: AAGVIQSPRHLIKEKRETATLKCYPIPRHDTVYWYQQGPGQDPQFLISFYEKMQSDKGSIPDRFSAQQFSDYHSELNMSSLELGDSALYFCASSLDPAGSTDTQYFGPGTRLTVL.

The chain combines TRBV27 with TRBJ1-2; D gene uncertain. The ends were cut back, 4 bases at V and 1 base at J, with 16 bases in the middle. Looked up from germline, CDR1 is MNHEY and CDR2 is SMNVEV (reference sequence). The CDR3 length is 16 residues. CDR3 sequence: CASSSGLEGVNYGYTF. The CDR3 DNA is TGTGCCAGCAGTTCCGGTCTAGAGGGAGTTAACTATGGCTACACCTTC.

This chain connects TRBV6-5 to TRBJ2-7; D is possibly TRBD1 (6 bases). Germline CDR1 is MNHEY and CDR2 is SVGAGI. Trimming took 11 bases from V and 2 from J, leaving 13 bases between them. This CDR3 is 12 amino acids long. The CDR3 loop reads CAGGRSPYEQYF. For the CDR3, the DNA is TGTGCCGGGGGCAGGAGCCCCTACGAGCAGTACTTC.

Only a few counts were recorded for this clone. The chain couples TRBV9 to TRBJ2-7; 9 nucleotides align to TRBD1. The CDR3 length is 15 residues. The germline V gene has CDR1 SGDLS and CDR2 YYNGEE. V gave up 4 bases and J gave up 4 bases; unmatched junction bases: 9. CDR3: CASSQLPGQGYEQYF. CDR3 nucleotides: TGTGCCAGCAGCCAACTCCCGGGACAGGGTTACGAGCAGTACTTC.

The chain links TRBV9 to TRBJ1-1; weak D call: TRBD1 (6 bases). The V end lost 5 bases, the J end lost 0 bases, and 14 bases lay between the germline ends. Germline CDR1 reads SGDLS; CDR2 reads YYNGEE. This CDR3 region has 15 residues. This CDR3 is CASRGASGVNTEAFF. The DNA of the CDR3 is TGTGCCAGCAGGGGGGCTTCTGGGGTGAACACTGAAGCTTTCTTT.

The CDR3 is CASRAGGEEKLFF. As DNA, the CDR3 is TGTGCCAGCAGGGCCGGAGGGGAGGAAAAACTGTTTTTT. This chain uses TRBV7-8 with TRBJ1-4; possibly TRBD1 for D (5 bases). The CDR3 is made up of 13 amino acids. CDR1 SGHVS and CDR2 FQNEAQ come from the germline V gene. V was cut by 6 bases and J by 8 bases, with 13 bases left in between.

This rearrangement joins TRBV18 to TRBJ2-7; the match to TRBD1 covers 9 bases. Trimming removed 4 bases from V and 2 bases from J; junction bases left unmatched: 9. This CDR3 spans 16 amino acids. Germline lookup yields CDR1 KGHSH and CDR2 LQKENI. CDR3 coding DNA: TGTGCCAGCTCACACGAGGGACAGGGCTTAACCTACGAGCAGTACTTC. Translation: CASSHEGQGLTYEQYF. Together with reference TRBV18 and TRBJ2-7, the CDR3 gives the full variable domain: NAGVMQNPRHLVRRRGQEARLRCSPMKGHSHVYWYRQLPEEGLKFMVYLQKENIIDESGMPKERFSAEFPKEGPSILRIQQVVRGDSAAYFCASSHEGQGLTYEQYFGPGTRLTVT.

This chain connects TRBV29-1 to TRBJ2-5; the D gene is possibly TRBD2 (6 bases). Looked up from germline, CDR1 is SQVTM and CDR2 is ANQGSEA. The CDR3 is 14 residues long. The V end lost 3 bases, the J end lost 1 base, and 12 bases lay between the germline ends. The CDR3 DNA is TGCAGCGTTGACTACTTGGGGGGCCAAGAGACCCAGTACTTC. It yields the protein CSVDYLGGQETQYF.

This clone was picked up a small number of times. The chain is built from TRBV30 and TRBJ2-3; 12 nucleotides align to TRBD1. Per the germline V gene, CDR1 is GTSNPN and CDR2 is SVGIG (reference sequence). Germline trimming cut 1 base from V and 4 bases from J; bases unmatched to any gene: 6. The CDR3 sequence is 16 residues long. CDR3 loop: CAWSAGTGGHADTQYF. The CDR3 bases are TGTGCCTGGAGTGCTGGGACAGGGGGCCACGCAGATACGCAGTATTTT.

V usage is TRBV27 and J usage is TRBJ2-5; D may be TRBD2 (5 bases). The CDR3 is made up of 16 amino acids. V was trimmed by 5 bases and J by 4 bases, leaving 20 bases between them. From germline, CDR1 is MNHEY and CDR2 SMNVEV (reference sequence). The CDR3 here is CASSAREGSRRETQYF. Here the CDR3 DNA reads TGTGCCAGCAGTGCCCGCGAGGGATCACGGCGAGAGACCCAGTACTTC.

The chain couples TRBV28 to TRBJ2-3; TRBD1 matches 9 bases. V lost 7 bases and J lost 7; bases outside the gene matches: 9. Germline CDR1 reads MDHEN; CDR2 reads SYDVKM. The CDR3 totals 14 residues. CDR3 coding DNA: TGTGCCAGCACCTTGAGGGACAGGGTACATACGCAGTATTTT. Protein product: CASTLRDRVHTQYF. Based on the CDR3 plus reference TRBV28 and TRBJ2-3, the full variable domain is DVKVTQSSRYLVKRTGEKVFLECVQDMDHENMFWYRQDPGLGLRLIYFSYDVKMKEKGDIPEGYSVSREKKERFSLILESASTNQTSMYLCASTLRDRVHTQYFGPGTRLTVL.

This clone was seen a few times. The V gene is TRBV6-5, the J gene TRBJ2-7; 8 nucleotides align to TRBD1. The CDR3 extends over 13 amino acids. The germline gives CDR1 MNHEY, CDR2 SVGAGI. V trimming: 6 bases; J trimming: 3 bases; junction bases outside the gene matches: 4. The CDR3 spells CASRETGDYEQYF. CDR3 coding DNA: TGTGCCAGCAGAGAGACAGGGGACTACGAGCAGTACTTC.

V usage is TRBV9 and J usage is TRBJ2-1; TRBD2 matches 7 bases. The CDR3 has 15 amino acids. From germline, CDR1 is SGDLS and CDR2 YYNGEE. J gave up 3 bases and V 2 bases, and 5 bases lay outside the gene matches. The CDR3 loop is CASSVSAGVYNEQFF. The DNA of the CDR3 is TGTGCCAGCAGCGTCAGCGCGGGGGTCTACAATGAGCAGTTCTTC.

CDR3 in amino acids: CAISEQGGEGYTF. The CDR3 coding sequence is TGTGCCATCAGTGAGCAAGGAGGGGAAGGCTACACCTTC. The V call is TRBV10-3, the J call TRBJ1-2; D possibly corresponds to TRBD1 (5 bases). V was clipped by 2 bases and J by 8 bases, with 12 bases between them. The CDR3 has 13 residues. Looked up from germline, CDR1 is ENHRY and CDR2 is SYGVKD.

This clone was recorded only once. The rearrangement links TRBV7-9 to TRBJ2-1; D possibly corresponds to TRBD2 (8 bases). Per germline, CDR1 SEHNR and CDR2 FQNEAQ (reference sequence). This CDR3 spans 16 amino acids. V was pared by 0 bases and J by 8 bases, with 17 bases between. CDR3 amino acids: CASSLARTGGGDEQFF. The CDR3 bases are TGTGCCAGCAGCTTAGCCCGGACGGGAGGGGGCGATGAGCAGTTCTTC.

V is TRBV5-4 and J is TRBJ2-7; possible D gene TRBD2, 5 bases. CDR3 length equals 14 residues. CDR1 is SGHNT, CDR2 YYREEE, per germline (reference sequence). The V gene lost 7 bases and the J gene lost 2 bases, with 16 bases spanning the gap. The CDR3 sequence is CASQKGADAYEQYF. The CDR3 DNA reads TGTGCCAGCCAAAAGGGAGCGGACGCCTACGAGCAGTACTTC.

This chain links TRBV14 with TRBJ2-3, with 7 bases matching TRBD2. Germline V gene sequence: CDR1 SGHDN, CDR2 FVKESK. This CDR3 is built from 16 residues. V trimming: 2 bases; J trimming: 4 bases; junction bases outside the gene matches: 9. The CDR3 here is CASSQISAAGADTQYF. CDR3 coding DNA: TGTGCCAGCAGCCAAATCTCGGCTGCGGGGGCAGATACGCAGTATTTT.

The chain couples TRBV11-3 to TRBJ2-7; 7 bases are a match to TRBD1. V gave up 2 bases and J gave up 4 bases; unmatched junction bases: 2. CDR1 and CDR2 (germline): SGHNT, YENEEA. The CDR3 covers 13 residues. This CDR3 reads CASSLTGEYEQYF. The DNA for the CDR3 is TGTGCCAGCAGCTTAACAGGGGAATACGAGCAGTACTTC.

The chain couples TRBV28 to TRBJ1-1, with TRBD1 matching 12 bases. The CDR3 consists of 17 residues. J gave up 4 bases and V 6 bases, and 12 bases lay outside the gene matches. Germline V gives CDR1 MDHEN, CDR2 SYDVKM. Written as DNA, the CDR3 is TGTGCCAGCAGCCTCACCCGGGACAGGGGGCGGATCACTGAAGCTTTCTTT. Translating it yields CASSLTRDRGRITEAFF.

V gene TRBV5-1 combines with J gene TRBJ2-3, with 8 bases matching TRBD1. CDR1 and CDR2 from the germline V gene are SGHRS and YFSETQ. J lost 8 bases, V lost 3 bases, and 8 bases had no gene match. The CDR3 is 14 amino acids. The CDR3, as DNA: TGCGCCAGCAGCTCCCCGACAGGGGAGGTTACGCAGTATTTT. It encodes CASSSPTGEVTQYF.

This sequence joins TRBV11-3 and TRBJ2-1; possibly TRBD1 for D (5 bases). V dropped 2 bases and J dropped 4 bases, with 6 bases sitting between them. Germline V gene sequence: CDR1 SGHNT, CDR2 YENEEA. This CDR3 has 13 residues. The CDR3 nucleotides read TGTGCCAGCAGCTTAAACAGGTACAATGAGCAGTTCTTC. It specifies CASSLNRYNEQFF.

V and J are TRBV5-1 and TRBJ2-1; 13 bases align to TRBD2. CDR1 SGHRS and CDR2 YFSETQ come from the germline V gene. There are 16 residues in the CDR3. J was trimmed by 3 bases and V by 4 bases; bases with no gene match: 4. The CDR3 spells CASSPGLAGNYNEQFF. The CDR3 DNA follows: TGCGCCAGCAGCCCGGGACTAGCGGGGAACTACAATGAGCAGTTCTTC.

The chain joins TRBV5-3 to TRBJ1-6; TRBD1 is a possible D gene (6 bases). TRBV5-3 is an open reading frame whose function is uncertain. The V gene lost 2 bases and the J gene lost 0 bases, with 15 bases spanning the gap. This CDR3 has 18 amino acids. CDR3 nucleotides: TGTGCCAGAAGCTTCCCCCCAGGGGTGAGCTCCTATAATTCACCCCTCCACTTT. Translated: CARSFPPGVSSYNSPLHF.

This clone has only one observation. J is TRBJ1-1 and V is TRBV6-1; D possibly corresponds to TRBD1 (5 bases). Per the germline V gene, CDR1 is MNHNS and CDR2 is SASEGT. This CDR3 spans 14 amino acids. The V end was cut by 0 bases, the J end by 0 bases, with 5 bases between. Written as DNA, the CDR3 is TGTGCCAGCAGTGAAGCGGGGCTGAACACTGAAGCTTTCTTT. This translates into CASSEAGLNTEAFF.

The chain joins TRBV19 to TRBJ1-2; 8 positions match TRBD1. This CDR3 comprises 14 residues. CDR1 is LNHDA and CDR2 is SQIVND in the germline V gene (reference sequence). J was trimmed by 1 base and V by 7 bases; bases with no gene match: 5. The CDR3 nucleotides are TGTGCCAGTATCAGGACAGGGCTTAACTATGGCTACACCTTC. Protein sequence: CASIRTGLNYGYTF.

J is TRBJ2-2 and V is TRBV4-3; D remains unclear. This CDR3 contains 14 residues. Germline-derived CDR1 and CDR2 are LGHNA and YSLEER. Trimming removed 4 bases at V and 6 bases at J, with 12 bases between. The chain's CDR3 is CASSPVSRAGELFF. For the CDR3, the DNA is TGCGCCAGCAGCCCAGTCTCCCGGGCCGGGGAGCTGTTTTTT.

This chain connects TRBV6-6 to TRBJ1-2; 7 nucleotides agree with TRBD1. V shed 5 bases and J 5 bases; nucleotides not matched to a gene: 14. The CDR3 has 16 residues. Germline V gene sequence: CDR1 MNHNY, CDR2 SVGAGI (reference sequence). DNA for the CDR3: TGTGCCAGCAGTGGGATCGTGGGGGACAGAAGGTATGGCTACACCTTC. Protein: CASSGIVGDRRYGYTF.

J is TRBJ2-5 and V is TRBV5-4, with TRBD2 matching over 8 bases. The germline gives CDR1 SGHNT, CDR2 YYREEE (reference sequence). Trimming took 4 bases from V and 5 from J; bases not matched to a gene: 7. The CDR3 loop spans 14 amino acids. DNA of the CDR3: TGTGCCAGCAGCCCCGGGGGGGCCTTTGAGACCCAGTACTTC. This encodes CASSPGGAFETQYF.